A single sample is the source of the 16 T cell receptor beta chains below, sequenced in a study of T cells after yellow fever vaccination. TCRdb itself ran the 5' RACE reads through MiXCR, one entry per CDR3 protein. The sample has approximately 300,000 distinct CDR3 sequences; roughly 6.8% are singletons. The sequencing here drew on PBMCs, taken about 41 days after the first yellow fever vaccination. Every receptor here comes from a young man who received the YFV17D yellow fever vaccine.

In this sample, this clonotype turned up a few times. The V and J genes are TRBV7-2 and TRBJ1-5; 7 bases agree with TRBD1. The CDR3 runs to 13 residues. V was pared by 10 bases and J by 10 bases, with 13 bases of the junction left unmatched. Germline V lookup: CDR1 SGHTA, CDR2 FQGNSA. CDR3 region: CATATGDSKPQHF. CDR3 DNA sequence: TGTGCCACCGCCACAGGGGATTCGAAACCCCAGCATTTT.

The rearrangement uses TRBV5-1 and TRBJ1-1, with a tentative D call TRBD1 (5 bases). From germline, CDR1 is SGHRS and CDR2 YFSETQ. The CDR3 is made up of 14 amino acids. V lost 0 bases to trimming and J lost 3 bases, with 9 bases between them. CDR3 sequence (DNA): TGCGCCAGCAGCTTGGGGGGGGACGACACTGAAGCTTTCTTT. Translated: CASSLGGDDTEAFF.

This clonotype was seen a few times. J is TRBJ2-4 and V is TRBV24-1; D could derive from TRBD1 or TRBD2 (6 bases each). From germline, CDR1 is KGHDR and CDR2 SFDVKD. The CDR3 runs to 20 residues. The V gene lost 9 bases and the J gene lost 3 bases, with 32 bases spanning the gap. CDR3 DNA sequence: TGTGCCACCTCAACCCGGGGGCGAGGGGCAAAATCTGGGGGCAAAAACATTCAGTACTTC. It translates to CATSTRGRGAKSGGKNIQYF.

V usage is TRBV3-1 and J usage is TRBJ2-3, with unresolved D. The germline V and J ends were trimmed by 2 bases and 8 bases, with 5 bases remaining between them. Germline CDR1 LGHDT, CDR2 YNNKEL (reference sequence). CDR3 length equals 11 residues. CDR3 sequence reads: CASSQYGTQYF. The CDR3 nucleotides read TGTGCCAGCAGCCAATATGGTACGCAGTATTTT.

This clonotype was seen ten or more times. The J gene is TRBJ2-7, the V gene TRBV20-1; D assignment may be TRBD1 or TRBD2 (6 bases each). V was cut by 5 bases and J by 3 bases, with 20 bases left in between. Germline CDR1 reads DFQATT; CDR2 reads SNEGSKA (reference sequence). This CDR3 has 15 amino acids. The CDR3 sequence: CSAPQLAAGDYEQYF. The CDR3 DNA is TGCAGTGCTCCCCAGTTAGCGGCAGGGGACTACGAGCAGTACTTC.

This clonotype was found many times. CDR3 in DNA: TGTGCCACCAGCAGAGTTCAAGAGACCCAGTACTTC. Translation gives CATSRVQETQYF. J is TRBJ2-5 and V is TRBV15; no reliable D call. V lost 1 base and J 2 bases, leaving 2 bases between the germline ends. There are 12 residues in the CDR3. The germline gives CDR1 LNHNV, CDR2 YYDKDF (reference sequence).

This CDR3 is CASSQGGGGGQPQHF. CDR3 DNA sequence: TGTGCCAGCAGCCAAGGAGGGGGAGGTGGCCAGCCCCAGCATTTT. The V call is TRBV4-2, the J call TRBJ1-5; a possible D gene is TRBD1 (6 bases). The V gene's germline CDR1 is LGHNA and CDR2 YNFKEQ. V was pared by 1 base and J by 7 bases, with 14 bases between. CDR3 length: 15 amino acids.

CDR3 DNA: TGTGCCAGCAGTTATTACACAGGGGGGACCTACGAGCAGTACGTC. It specifies CASSYYTGGTYEQYV. V gene TRBV6-2 or TRBV6-3 combines with J gene TRBJ2-7, with 8 nucleotides matching TRBD1. Trimming cost V 3 bases and J 2 bases; bases outside gene matches: 6. This CDR3 is built from 15 residues. The germline gives CDR1 MNHEY, CDR2 SVGEGT.

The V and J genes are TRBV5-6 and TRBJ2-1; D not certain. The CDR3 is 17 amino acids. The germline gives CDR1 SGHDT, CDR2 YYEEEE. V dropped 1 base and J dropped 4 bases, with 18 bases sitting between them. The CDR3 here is CASSLWEGQRLYNEQFF. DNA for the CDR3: TGTGCCAGCAGCTTGTGGGAAGGTCAGCGACTTTACAATGAGCAGTTCTTC.

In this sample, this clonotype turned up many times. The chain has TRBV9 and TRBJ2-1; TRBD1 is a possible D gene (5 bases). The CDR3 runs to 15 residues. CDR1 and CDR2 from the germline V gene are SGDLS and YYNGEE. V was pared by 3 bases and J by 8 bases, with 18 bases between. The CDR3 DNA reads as TGTGCCAGCAGCGAGGGGTTTGGGCAGGGCTATGAGCAGTTCTTC. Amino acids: CASSEGFGQGYEQFF.

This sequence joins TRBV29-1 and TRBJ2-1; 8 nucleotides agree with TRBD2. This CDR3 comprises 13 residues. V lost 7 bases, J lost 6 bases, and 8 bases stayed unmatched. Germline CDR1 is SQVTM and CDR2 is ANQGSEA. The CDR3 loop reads CSAGPSGGNEQFF. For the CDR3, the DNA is TGCAGCGCCGGGCCCAGCGGGGGCAATGAGCAGTTCTTC.

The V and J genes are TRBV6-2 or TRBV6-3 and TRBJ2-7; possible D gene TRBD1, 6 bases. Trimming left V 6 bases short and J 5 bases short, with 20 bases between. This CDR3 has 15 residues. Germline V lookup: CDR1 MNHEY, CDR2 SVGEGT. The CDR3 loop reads CASSTGSWHLDEQYV. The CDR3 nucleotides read TGTGCCAGCAGCACAGGGTCGTGGCACTTGGACGAGCAGTACGTC.

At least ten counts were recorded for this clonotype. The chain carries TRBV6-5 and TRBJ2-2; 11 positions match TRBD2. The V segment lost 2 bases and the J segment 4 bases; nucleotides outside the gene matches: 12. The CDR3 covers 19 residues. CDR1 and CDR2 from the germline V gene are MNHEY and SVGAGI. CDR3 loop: CASSYQEISGGAVTGELFF. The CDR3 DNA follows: TGTGCCAGCAGTTACCAAGAAATTAGCGGGGGGGCCGTCACCGGGGAGCTGTTTTTT.

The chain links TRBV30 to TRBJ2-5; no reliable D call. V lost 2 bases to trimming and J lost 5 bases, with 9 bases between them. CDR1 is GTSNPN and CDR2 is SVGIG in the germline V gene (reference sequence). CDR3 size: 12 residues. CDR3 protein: CAWSRRLETQYF. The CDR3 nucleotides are TGTGCCTGGAGTAGACGCCTGGAGACCCAGTACTTC.

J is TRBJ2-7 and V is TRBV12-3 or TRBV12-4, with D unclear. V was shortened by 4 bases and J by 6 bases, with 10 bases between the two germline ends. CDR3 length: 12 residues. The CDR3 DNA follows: TGTGCCAGCAGTTCAGTGGTGCGCGAGCAGTACTTC. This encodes CASSSVVREQYF.

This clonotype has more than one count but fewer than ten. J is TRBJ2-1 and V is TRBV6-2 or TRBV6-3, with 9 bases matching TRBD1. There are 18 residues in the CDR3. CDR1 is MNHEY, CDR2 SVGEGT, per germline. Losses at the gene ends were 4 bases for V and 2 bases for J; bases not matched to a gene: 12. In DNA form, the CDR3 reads TGTGCCAGCAGTTCCGCTCCCGGGACAGGGAAGACCTACAATGAGCAGTTCTTC. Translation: CASSSAPGTGKTYNEQFF.